These 2 T cell receptor beta chains originate from one sample sequenced in a study of blood T cell repertoires in COVID-19. Some clones are missing from TCRdb's copy, which holds only in-frame ones; the method was immunoSEQ multiplex PCR. This sample yields more than 110,000 clones, of which around 80% are seen a single time; 1.5% to 2% belongs to the top ten. Sequenced: PBMCs or T cells enriched from blood (not recorded which). The receptors come from a woman younger than 35 who had been exposed to COVID-19.

This chain links TRBV20-1 with TRBJ2-2; weak D call: TRBD1 (6 bases). The CDR3 extends over 17 amino acids. V lost 6 bases to trimming and J lost 8 bases, with 28 bases between them. Germline CDR1 reads DFQATT; CDR2 reads SNEGSKA (reference sequence). Here the CDR3 reads CSASILQGPTMLGELFF. In nucleotides, the CDR3 is TGCAGTGCCAGTATCCTCCAGGGGCCTACTATGTTAGGGGAGCTGTTTTTT.

In its sample, this clone was seen once. This sequence joins TRBV28 and TRBJ2-1, with 8 bases identical to TRBD2. With V trimmed by 2 bases and J by 9 bases, 15 bases remained unmatched. CDR1 and CDR2 (germline): MDHEN, SYDVKM. The CDR3 extends over 17 amino acids. In nucleotides, the CDR3 is TGTGCCAGCAGTTTACGGGGGGGATCCTCCCCTCGAGGTGAGCAGTTCTTC. Amino acids: CASSLRGGSSPRGEQFF. The complete variable domain, with remaining parts taken from reference TRBV28 and TRBJ2-1, reads DVKVTQSSRYLVKRTGEKVFLECVQDMDHENMFWYRQDPGLGLRLIYFSYDVKMKEKGDIPEGYSVSREKKERFSLILESASTNQTSMYLCASSLRGGSSPRGEQFFGPGTRLTVL.